This TCR beta chain was obtained from a study of preoperative IRX-2 immunotherapy in early breast cancer. Produced via immunoSEQ multiplex PCR; TCRdb's table is partial and in-frame only. The table records about 23,000 clones, 80% to 90% of them present only once. V was pared by 1 base and J by 5 bases, with 6 bases of the junction left unmatched. The length of the CDR3 is 15 residues. Germline CDR1 is MNHNS and CDR2 is SASEGT. This clone was detected only a few times. Sample treatment: preoperative locoregional IRX-2 cytokine immunotherapy. Preoperative locoregional IRX-2 cytokine immunotherapy was tested in the phase Ib source study.

The chain is built from TRBV6-1 and TRBJ1-2; TRBD1 matches at 8 bases. The specimen comprised tumor tissue, sampled after IRX-2 immunotherapy. This receptor was identified in a human donor with breast cancer. The CDR3 here is CASSEVGTGLYGYTF. CDR3 in DNA: TGTGCCAGCAGTGAAGTCGGGACAGGATTATATGGCTACACCTTC.